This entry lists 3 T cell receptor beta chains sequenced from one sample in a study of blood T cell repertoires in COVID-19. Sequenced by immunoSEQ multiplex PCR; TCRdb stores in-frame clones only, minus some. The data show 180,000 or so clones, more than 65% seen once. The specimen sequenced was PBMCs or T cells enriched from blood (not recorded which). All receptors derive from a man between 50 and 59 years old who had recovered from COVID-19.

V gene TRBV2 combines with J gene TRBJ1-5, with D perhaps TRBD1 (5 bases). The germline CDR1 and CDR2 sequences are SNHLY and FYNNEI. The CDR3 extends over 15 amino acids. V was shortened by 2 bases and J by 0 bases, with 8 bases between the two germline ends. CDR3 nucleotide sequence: TGTGCCAGCAGTGAAAGACAGAATAGCAATCAGCCCCAGCATTTT. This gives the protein CASSERQNSNQPQHF.

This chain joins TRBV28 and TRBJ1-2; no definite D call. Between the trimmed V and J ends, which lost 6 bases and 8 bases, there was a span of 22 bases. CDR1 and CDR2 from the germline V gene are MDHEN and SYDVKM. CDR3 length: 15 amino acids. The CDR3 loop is CASRSGSEVENGYTF. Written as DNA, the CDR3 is TGTGCCAGCAGGAGCGGCTCAGAGGTTGAGAACGGCTACACCTTC.

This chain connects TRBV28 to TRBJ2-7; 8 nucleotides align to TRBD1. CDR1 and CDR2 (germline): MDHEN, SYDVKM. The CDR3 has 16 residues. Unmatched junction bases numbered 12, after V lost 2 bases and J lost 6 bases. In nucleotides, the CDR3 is TGTGCCAGCAGTTTAACCGGGACAGGCTTACCGGGCGAGCAGTACTTC. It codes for CASSLTGTGLPGEQYF.